This T cell receptor beta chain was obtained from a study of blood T cell repertoires in COVID-19. Sequenced by immunoSEQ multiplex PCR; TCRdb stores in-frame clones only, minus some. The repertoire has about 310,000 clones, around 87% of them found once; the top ten carry over 1%. The CDR3 is made up of 17 amino acids. The V and J ends lost 8 bases and 4 bases, in that order; junction bases with no gene match: 14. CDR1 is MDHEN, CDR2 SYDVKM, per germline. This TCR was sampled from a man in his 70s with acute or convalescent COVID-19. Sequencing input: peripheral blood. J is TRBJ1-5 and V is TRBV28; TRBD1 agrees at 10 bases. This chain's CDR3 is CASYPHRDRGRNQPQHF. CDR3 sequence (DNA): TGTGCCAGCTACCCGCATCGGGACAGGGGAAGAAATCAGCCCCAGCATTTT.